Detailed here is one T cell receptor beta chain. Its antigen is currently unknown. The data stem from a study of CD8+ T cells in alopecia areata. Across the whole study: The duration of tofacitinib was 6 to 18 months, with 6 months off drug afterward. General study results and limits: Clonality in lesional scalp, especially alopecia totalis/universalis, exceeded that of normal scalp.

Germline V gene sequence: CDR1 GTSNPN, CDR2 SVGIG (reference sequence). The CDR3 totals 13 residues. The V and J ends lost 5 bases and 2 bases respectively, with 12 bases between them. Starting from PBMCs, sorting isolated CD4+ and CD8+ T cells. Following extraction, RNA underwent reverse transcription to cDNA, which served as the sequencing template. Only in-frame clones appear in the TCRdb table, and some are missing; sequencing was by immunoSEQ multiplex PCR. The table has around 140,000 clones, around 49% seen once. The source was CD8+ T cells sorted from blood, collected at week 0. The chain joins TRBV30 to TRBJ2-5, with D possibly being TRBD1 (6 bases). The origin of this receptor is a human donor with alopecia areata. The CDR3 sequence: CAWLPGQQETQYF. CDR3 in DNA: TGTGCCTGGCTTCCCGGACAGCAAGAGACCCAGTACTTC.